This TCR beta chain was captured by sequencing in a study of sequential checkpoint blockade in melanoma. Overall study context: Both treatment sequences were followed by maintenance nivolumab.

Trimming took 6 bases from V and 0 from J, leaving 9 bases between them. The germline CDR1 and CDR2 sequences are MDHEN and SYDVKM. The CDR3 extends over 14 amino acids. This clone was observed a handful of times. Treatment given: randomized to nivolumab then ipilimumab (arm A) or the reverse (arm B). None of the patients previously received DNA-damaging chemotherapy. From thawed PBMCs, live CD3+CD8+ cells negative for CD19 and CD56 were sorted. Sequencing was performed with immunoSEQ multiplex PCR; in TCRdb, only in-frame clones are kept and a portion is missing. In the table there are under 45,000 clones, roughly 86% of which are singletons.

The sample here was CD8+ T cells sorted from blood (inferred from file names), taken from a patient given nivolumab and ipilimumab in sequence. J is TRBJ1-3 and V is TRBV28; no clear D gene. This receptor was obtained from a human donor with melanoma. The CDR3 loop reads CASRATDSGNTIYF. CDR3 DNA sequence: TGTGCCAGCAGAGCTACAGACTCTGGAAACACCATATATTTT.